These T cell receptor beta chains were read from a single sample in a study of T cell changes during pregnancy in multiple sclerosis. Repertoires were generated with immunoSEQ multiplex PCR, while TCRdb's copy carries only in-frame clones and drops some. Of 75,000 to 80,000 clones listed, 90% to 95% are singletons. Sample: peripheral blood, taken after pregnancy. Source of these receptors: a female donor in good health, enrolled as a control in a pregnancy study. Each CDR3 is given with its conserved first and last residue. D genes are given only for firm matches.

D: TRBD2; V: TRBV11-2; J: TRBJ2-5; CDR3: CASSLGQRGGNSQETQYF; DNA: TGTGCCAGCAGCTTGGGCCAAAGGGGAGGGAATTCGCAAGAGACCCAGTACTTC
D: TRBD2; V: TRBV27; J: TRBJ2-1; CDR3: CASSLAGGRAYNEQFF; DNA: TGTGCCAGCAGTTTAGCGGGGGGGCGAGCCTACAATGAGCAGTTCTTC
D: TRBD1; V: TRBV5-5; J: TRBJ1-2; CDR3: CASSDQGAEGYTF; DNA: TGTGCCAGCAGCGACCAGGGGGCGGAAGGCTACACCTTC
D: TRBD2; V: TRBV19; J: TRBJ2-1; CDR3: CASSVPSGGAVENEQFF; DNA: TGTGCCAGTAGTGTTCCTAGCGGGGGGGCCGTAGAAAATGAGCAGTTCTTC
D: -; V: TRBV27; J: TRBJ2-6; CDR3: CASRQVFSGANVLTF; DNA: TGTGCCAGCAGGCAGGTATTCTCTGGGGCCAACGTCCTGACTTTC
D: TRBD2; V: TRBV7-3; J: TRBJ2-1; CDR3: CASSFGTSGGEQFF; DNA: TGTGCCAGCAGCTTCGGGACTAGCGGCGGTGAGCAGTTCTTC
D: TRBD1; V: TRBV18; J: TRBJ1-1; CDR3: CASSPDDQGVNTEAFF; DNA: TGTGCCAGCTCACCAGACGATCAGGGGGTGAACACTGAAGCTTTCTTT
D: TRBD1; V: TRBV5-8; J: TRBJ1-1; CDR3: CASSEFRGPAPDEAFF; DNA: TGTGCCAGCAGCGAATTCAGGGGGCCAGCACCCGATGAAGCTTTCTTT
D: -; V: TRBV25-1; J: TRBJ2-7; CDR3: CASSLQGSYEQYF; DNA: TGTGCCAGCAGTCTCCAGGGCTCCTACGAGCAGTACTTC
D: TRBD1; V: TRBV29-1; J: TRBJ1-2; CDR3: CSCRQGTLGDGYTF; DNA: TGCAGCTGTCGACAGGGGACTCTAGGAGATGGCTACACCTTC
D: TRBD1; V: TRBV18; J: TRBJ1-2; CDR3: CASSPGQGARGYTF; DNA: TGTGCCAGCTCACCGGGACAGGGGGCGCGAGGCTACACCTTC
D: TRBD1; V: TRBV6-5; J: TRBJ2-7; CDR3: CASLGQGLYEQYF; DNA: TGTGCCAGCCTAGGACAGGGGTTATACGAGCAGTACTTC
D: -; V: TRBV20-1; J: TRBJ2-3; CDR3: CSAHYTDTQYF; DNA: TGCAGTGCTCACTACACAGATACGCAGTATTTT
D: TRBD1; V: TRBV5-1; J: TRBJ2-3; CDR3: CASRGQGTDTQYF; DNA: TGCGCCAGCAGGGGACAGGGGACAGATACGCAGTATTTT
D: -; V: TRBV7-9; J: TRBJ2-5; CDR3: CASSFGGTQYF; DNA: TGTGCCAGCAGCTTCGGGGGGACCCAGTACTTC
D: -; V: TRBV6-5; J: TRBJ2-3; CDR3: CASSYSGEHPGTQYF; DNA: TGTGCCAGCAGTTACTCCGGAGAGCACCCTGGCACGCAGTATTTT